This T cell receptor (beta chain) comes out of a study of T cell responses to AZD1222 COVID-19 vaccine. Study-wide findings and caveats: Mapped onto spike, vaccine-associated CD4 TCRs spanned it and were dominant at 160-218 and 743-854. Nearly half of spike-specific TCRs reportedly target unmutated variant regions.

Germline lookup yields CDR1 SGHRS and CDR2 YFSETQ. The CDR3 consists of 17 residues. V was trimmed by 3 bases and J by 6 bases, leaving 22 bases between them. Generated by immunoSEQ multiplex PCR, the TCRdb table keeps only in-frame clones and is missing some. The table shows 150,000 to 190,000 clones, with 90% to 95% occurring only once. As for this clone: Antigen unknown.

Analysis merged second doses at about 4 or about 12 weeks. This receptor was taken from an adult who received the AZD1222 COVID-19 vaccine. Here the sequenced sample was peripheral blood, taken 28 days after the second AZD1222 dose. The genes are TRBV5-1 and TRBJ2-1; D is tentatively TRBD1 or TRBD2 (5 bases each). The CDR3 DNA is TGCGCCAGCAGCTCCACCCCCGTCGCAATGGGACGCAATGAGCAGTTCTTC. Encoded protein: CASSSTPVAMGRNEQFF. The whole variable domain, filled in from reference TRBV5-1 and TRBJ2-1, reads KAGVTQTPRYLIKTRGQQVTLSCSPISGHRSVSWYQQTPGQGLQFLFEYFSETQRNKGNFPGRFSGRQFSNSRSEMNVSTLELGDSALYLCASSSTPVAMGRNEQFFGPGTRLTVL.